This TCR beta chain is from a study of T-cell reconstitution after alpha-beta-depleted transplantation in children. TCRbeta library construction was performed incorporating unique molecular identifiers. Via MiXCR, TCRdb re-called the PCR reads, giving one row per CDR3 protein. The data contain over 550,000 distinct CDR3 sequences, more than 9% of them singletons. The CDR3 is 14 amino acids. CDR1 and CDR2 from the germline V gene are SGHTA and FQGNSA. V was pared by 3 bases and J by 15 bases, with 13 bases of the junction left unmatched. This clonotype was counted a few times. J is TRBJ1-4 and V is TRBV7-2; 7 bases align to TRBD1. The clonotype comes from a human donor who donated a stem cell graft to a child with acute myeloid leukemia. Source: PBMCs from the stem cell graft donor, taken from the stem cell graft. For the CDR3, the DNA is TGTGCCAGCAGCTTCGGGACAGACCCCTCTAACGTGTTTTTT. Protein: CASSFGTDPSNVFF.